Listed below are T cell receptor beta chains from one sample, sequenced in a study of T cell repertoires in cytomegalovirus infection. MiXCR was run by TCRdb on the reads, yielding one entry per CDR3 protein. Found here are approximately 260,000 distinct CDR3 sequences, about 15% of them singletons; the top ten hold about 45%. The sequenced sample was CD8+ T cells from PBMCs. Receptor source: a human donor in good health (CMV status not recorded). Some clones in this sample may be carry-over from other donors' samples. Both conserved end residues are part of each CDR3. Fields, in order: V gene, clone size, D gene, J gene, CDR3 DNA, CDR3 protein. A D gene is named only where the DNA matches it firmly. Not every row has a clone size; where given, it reads once, few, many or a size class.

>TRBV4-1|.|.|TRBJ2-3
TGCGCCAGCAGCCAAGAAGAAGGGGGGGCCGGGACTTACACAGATACGCAGTATTTT
CASSQEEGGAGTYTDTQYF
>TRBV20-1|.|TRBD2|TRBJ2-7
TGCAGTGTGGGTAGCGGGGACATCTACGAGCAGTACTTC
CSVGSGDIYEQYF
>TRBV7-9|few|.|TRBJ1-1
TGTGCCAGCAGCTTAGATCTCGGAGTGGGGGAAGCTTTCTTT
CASSLDLGVGEAFF
>TRBV4-1|.|.|TRBJ1-1
TGCGCCAGCAGCCTAAGCGGCCCGATAGAAGCTTTCTTT
CASSLSGPIEAFF
>TRBV2|once|TRBD2|TRBJ2-7
TGTGCCAGCAGCCAAGGGGAGGGGCAGATCTACGAGCAGTACTTC
CASSQGEGQIYEQYF
>TRBV5-5|few|.|TRBJ2-2
TGTGCCAGCAGTTACGGGACGGACTACACCGGGGAGCTGTTTTTT
CASSYGTDYTGELFF
>TRBV25-1|.|.|TRBJ2-5
TGTGCCAGCAGTGAATATAAGGACTCGGCCGACGTTTGGGAGACCCAGTACTTC
CASSEYKDSADVWETQYF
>TRBV13|.|.|TRBJ2-4
TGTGCCAGCAGCTTTAACTTAGCCAAAAACATTCAGTACTTC
CASSFNLAKNIQYF
>TRBV9|.|TRBD1|TRBJ2-1
TGTGCCAGCAGCGCCACCGGGACAGGAAATTTAGGGCAGTTCTTC
CASSATGTGNLGQFF
>TRBV7-6|many|.|TRBJ2-3
TGTGCCAGCAGCTTAAAGGCCAGGGGAACCACAGATACGCAGTATTTT
CASSLKARGTTDTQYF
>TRBV7-8|many|TRBD2|TRBJ2-3
TGTGCCAGCAGCCCGTCGGGACTAGCGGGGGGGGCAGATACGCAGTATTTT
CASSPSGLAGGADTQYF
>TRBV5-5|.|TRBD1|TRBJ2-3
TGTGCCAGCAGCAACCGGACAGGGACGCTCACAGATACGCAGTATTTT
CASSNRTGTLTDTQYF
>TRBV13|once|.|TRBJ2-5
TGTGCCAGCAGCTATCAGGCCCAAGAGACCCAGTACTTC
CASSYQAQETQYF
>TRBV7-2|once|.|TRBJ2-5
TGTGCGAGCAGCTCAGCGAACTCGGCCCAGTACTTC
CASSSANSAQYF
>TRBV6-6|.|TRBD1|TRBJ1-5
TGTGCCAGCAGTTACGTGAGGGGGCCGGATCAGCCCCAGCATTTT
CASSYVRGPDQPQHF
>TRBV6-2/TRBV6-3|.|.|TRBJ2-7
TGTGCCAGCAGTTACCCACCAGGCCTTAGGGCCTACGAGCAGTACTTC
CASSYPPGLRAYEQYF
>TRBV5-6|few|.|TRBJ2-1
TGTGCCAGCAGCTTGCGGGCCCCCGGGTACAATGAGCAGTTCTTC
CASSLRAPGYNEQFF
>TRBV7-9|.|.|TRBJ1-5
TGTGCCAGCAGCTTACATCCACAGCCCCAGCATTTT
CASSLHPQPQHF
>TRBV7-6|many|.|TRBJ1-2
TGTGCCAGCAGCTTAGAAGTGATTAGGACCCCTCCAAGCTATGGCTACACCTTC
CASSLEVIRTPPSYGYTF
>TRBV23-1|few|.|TRBJ2-1
TGCGCCAGCAGTCCGAACGCAAGGGGGGAGTCCAATGAGCAGTTCTTC
CASSPNARGESNEQFF
>TRBV20-1|.|TRBD2|TRBJ2-1
TGCAGTGCTAGGCTCCGGAGGCGCGGGGGGGCACATGAGCAGTTCTTC
CSARLRRRGGAHEQFF
>TRBV6-2/TRBV6-3|many|.|TRBJ2-1
TGTGCCAGCACCGACGGAGGGGAGGCCATCGATGAGCAGTTCTTC
CASTDGGEAIDEQFF
>TRBV12-3/TRBV12-4|.|.|TRBJ2-2
TGTGCCAGCAGTTTGAACGGGGAGCTGTTTTTT
CASSLNGELFF
>TRBV20-1|few|.|TRBJ1-1
TGCAGTGCTTACCCCCTAGACGAATACACTGAAGCTTTCTTT
CSAYPLDEYTEAFF
>TRBV6-2/TRBV6-3|few|.|TRBJ2-1
TGTGCCAGCAGTTACGACGGAAGCTCCTACAATGAGCAGTTCTTC
CASSYDGSSYNEQFF
>TRBV28|few|.|TRBJ2-1
TGTGCCAGCAGTTTTTTTGTTAATGAGCAGTTCTTC
CASSFFVNEQFF
>TRBV7-9|many|TRBD1|TRBJ1-1
TGTGCCAGCAGCTTCCAGGGGGGGAACACTGAAGCTTTCTTT
CASSFQGGNTEAFF
>TRBV7-2|many|TRBD2|TRBJ2-7
TGTGCCAGCAGCTGGGGACTAGCGGGGCCAACGGGGGAGCAGTACTTC
CASSWGLAGPTGEQYF
>TRBV14|few|TRBD1|TRBJ2-1
TGTGCCAGCAGCCCCGAAGGGACAGCCTACAATGAGCAGTTCTTC
CASSPEGTAYNEQFF
>TRBV29-1|few|TRBD2|TRBJ2-5
TGCAGCGTTGAATTAGCGGGGGGCCAAGAGACCCAGTACTTC
CSVELAGGQETQYF
>TRBV7-8|many|TRBD1|TRBJ2-2
TGTGCCAGCAGCGAGGGACAGGGGGCTTCTACCGGGGAGCTGTTTTTT
CASSEGQGASTGELFF
>TRBV2|.|.|TRBJ2-7
TGTGCCATCCGGTACACAGGGCAATTGATCTCCTACGAGCAGTACTTC
CAIRYTGQLISYEQYF
>TRBV7-8|many|.|TRBJ2-1
TGTGCCAGCAGCTTAGATGTGGGGGCAGGGCCGGTGAATGAGCAGTTCTTC
CASSLDVGAGPVNEQFF
>TRBV6-5|many|TRBD1|TRBJ1-1
TGTGCCAGCAGTTACTCCCAGGGGGCGGCTGAAGCTTTCTTT
CASSYSQGAAEAFF
>TRBV7-2|many|.|TRBJ2-3
TGTCCACGGCCGTGGCTCAACCGGGGTAATACGCAGTATTTT
CPRPWLNRGNTQYF
>TRBV6-2/TRBV6-3|many|.|TRBJ2-7
TGTGCCAGCAGTTACTCGACACAGGGAAGTCGACTCGGGTACTTC
CASSYSTQGSRLGYF
>TRBV12-3/TRBV12-4|many|.|TRBJ2-7
TGTGCCAGCAGCCTGGACAGCGAACGAACCTACGAGCAGTACTTC
CASSLDSERTYEQYF
>TRBV2|.|TRBD1|TRBJ1-5
TGTGCCAGCATTCCGGGACAGGGGGCTCAGCCCCAGCATTTT
CASIPGQGAQPQHF
>TRBV4-1|many|TRBD2|TRBJ2-1
TGCGCCAGCAGCCAAGATTTCGGCGGGGGGCTCTATGAGCAGTTCTTC
CASSQDFGGGLYEQFF
>TRBV7-9|many|.|TRBJ2-1
TGTGCCAGCAGCTTAGATAAGGGTGGGAATGAGCAGTTCTTC
CASSLDKGGNEQFF
>TRBV7-9|.|TRBD2|TRBJ2-1
TGTGCCAGCAGTGCCGGGACTAGCGGGGGAAGCTCCTACAATGAGCAGTTCTTC
CASSAGTSGGSSYNEQFF
>TRBV7-9|.|TRBD2|TRBJ2-1
TGTGCCAGCAGCCCGCAGTCGACTAGCGGGTACAATGAGCAGTTCTTC
CASSPQSTSGYNEQFF
>TRBV5-1|few|TRBD1|TRBJ2-2
TGCGCCAGCAGCTCTACAGGGGAAACCGGGGAGCTGTTTTTT
CASSSTGETGELFF
>TRBV27|many|.|TRBJ1-5
TGTGCCAGCAGCTTCCCTGGTCAGCCCCAGCATTTT
CASSFPGQPQHF
>TRBV28|few|TRBD2|TRBJ2-2
TGTGCCAGCAGTCGCACCGAAGCGGGGGGGCCCACCGGGGAGCTGTTTTTT
CASSRTEAGGPTGELFF
>TRBV7-9|many|TRBD2|TRBJ2-1
TGTGCCAGCAGCTTATTTGCGGCTAGCGGGGTCCATGAGCAGTTCTTC
CASSLFAASGVHEQFF
>TRBV5-4|many|.|TRBJ1-2
TGTGCCAGCAGCTTGTCAGGATTCCCCCGCTATGGCTACACCTTC
CASSLSGFPRYGYTF